What follows is one TCR beta chain and its context. The data were taken from a study of blood T cell repertoires in COVID-19. Methods used by the authors: Estimation of nucleated cell counts was performed using reference gene primer amplification. This table comes from immunoSEQ multiplex PCR, and its TCRdb copy is limited to in-frame clones, with some not included. From that table come the V and J calls and clone size; the DNA was used to work out D and trimming. The sample holds roughly 150,000 clones, 75% to 80% seen once. Germline CDR1 and CDR2: WNHNN and SYGVQD (reference sequence). The CDR3 spans 18 residues. V lost 7 bases and J lost 4, with 25 bases in between.

This chain joins TRBV10-1 and TRBJ2-2, with D possibly TRBD2 on 6 matching bases. This sequence was found in a woman older than 75 with acute or convalescent COVID-19. The specimen was peripheral blood. In DNA, the CDR3 is TGCGCCAGCATGCCGGCCTTCCTGGGAGGCGTGCGCACCGGGGAGCTGTTTTTT. Translated: CASMPAFLGGVRTGELFF.